Presented here are 30 T cell receptor beta chains from one specimen sequenced in a study of regulatory T cells in long-lasting Graves disease. Investigators prepared the TCR beta libraries by applying iRepertoire HTBI primers and Arm-PCR of CDR3 regions. TCRdb re-called the multiplex PCR reads through MiXCR, storing one row per CDR3 protein. This sample yields some 240,000 distinct CDR3 sequences, of which roughly 18% are seen a single time; approximately 10% belongs to the top ten. Stated time point: newly diagnosed GD, antithyroid drugs for less than 3 months. From RNA extracted from PBMCs, the TCR library was made. A further study also used this sample, focusing on T cells in Graves' hyperthyroidism and ophthalmopathy.

The sequencing used peripheral blood mononuclear cells (PBMCs), collected at new diagnosis, from a patient treated with antithyroid drugs. The source of these receptors is a woman between 25 and 40 years old with Graves disease.

This clonotype was detected ten times or more. This chain uses TRBV19 with TRBJ2-2, with TRBD2 identical over 9 bases. Trimming removed 4 bases from V and 3 bases from J; junction bases left unmatched: 18. Germline V gene lookup returns CDR1 LNHDA and CDR2 SQIVND (reference sequence). There are 20 residues in the CDR3. CDR3 nucleotides: TGTGCCAGTAGTAGGGGACCTCTAACTAGCGGGTCTGTTTACACCGGGGAGCTGTTTTTT. Residues: CASSRGPLTSGSVYTGELFF. Together with reference TRBV19 and TRBJ2-2, the CDR3 gives the full variable domain: DGGITQSPKYLFRKEGQNVTLSCEQNLNHDAMYWYRQDPGQGLRLIYYSQIVNDFQKGDIAEGYSVSREKKESFPLTVTSAQKNPTAFYLCASSRGPLTSGSVYTGELFFGEGSRLTVL.

This clonotype was seen ten or more times. V and J are TRBV3-1 and TRBJ2-1; D remains unclear. V lost 1 base to trimming and J lost 9 bases, with 13 bases between them. There are 14 residues in the CDR3. Germline V lookup: CDR1 LGHDT, CDR2 YNNKEL (reference sequence). The CDR3 DNA reads TGTGCCAGCAGCCAAGCATCAGGAGCGCTTGAGCAGTTCTTC. It encodes CASSQASGALEQFF.

This clonotype was detected ten times or more. This rearrangement joins TRBV30 to TRBJ2-5, with unresolved D. The CDR3 has 13 amino acids. V was pared by 0 bases and J by 7 bases, with 12 bases between. The germline V gene encodes CDR1 GTSNPN and CDR2 SVGIG (reference sequence). Here the CDR3 DNA reads TGTGCCTGGAGTGTACTTGGGCCCGGGACCCAGTACTTC. Its translation is CAWSVLGPGTQYF.

This clonotype was found many times. The V gene is TRBV6-1, the J gene TRBJ1-1, with D perhaps TRBD1 (6 bases). The CDR3 runs to 14 residues. CDR1 MNHNS and CDR2 SASEGT come from the germline V gene. Trimming took off 6 bases at V and 4 bases at J, with 15 bases between the two ends. The CDR3 DNA sequence: TGTGCCAGCAGATTACAGGGCTCGGGCACTGAAGCTTTCTTT. Translating it yields CASRLQGSGTEAFF.

Written as DNA, the CDR3 is TGTGCCAGCAGCGCCCCGGGGGATCGGTATGGCTACACCTTC. As protein: CASSAPGDRYGYTF. The rearrangement joins TRBV7-9 to TRBJ1-2, with D perhaps TRBD1 (5 bases). Germline CDR1 reads SEHNR; CDR2 reads FQNEAQ (reference sequence). Trimming pared 5 bases from V and 5 bases from J, leaving 15 bases between. The CDR3 contains 14 residues.

This clonotype occurred many times. The chain has TRBV6-1 and TRBJ2-7, with a possible D match to TRBD1 (6 bases). CDR3 length: 14 amino acids. Trimming shortened V by 0 bases and J by 5 bases, and 11 bases separated the two germline ends. Germline V CDR1 and CDR2: MNHNS, SASEGT. The CDR3 protein is CASSEAQWGHEQYF. CDR3 in DNA: TGTGCCAGCAGTGAAGCTCAGTGGGGGCACGAGCAGTACTTC.

This clonotype appeared many times. The chain is built from TRBV18 and TRBJ2-5, with TRBD1 matching 7 bases. The CDR3 is 16 residues long. Germline CDR1 reads KGHSH; CDR2 reads LQKENI. J was trimmed by 5 bases and V by 2 bases; bases with no gene match: 11. In nucleotides, the CDR3 is TGTGCCAGCTCACCAACCCCACCTCAGGGGGATGAGACCCAGTACTTC. This encodes CASSPTPPQGDETQYF.

Concerning this clonotype: A far larger clone is a single base away, which makes a read error likely. The chain combines TRBV20-1 with TRBJ2-1, with 11 bases fitting TRBD2. CDR1 and CDR2 (germline): DFQATT, SNEGSKA (reference sequence). CDR3 length equals 16 residues. The V gene end was trimmed by 6 bases and the J gene end by 10 bases; junction bases not matched to a gene: 17. Written as DNA, the CDR3 is TGCAGTGCCCCGGGGCCGACTAGCGGGACGCCCGGCGAGCAGTTCTTC. Protein product: CSAPGPTSGTPGEQFF.

This clonotype occurred many times. The chain uses TRBV12-3 or TRBV12-4 and TRBJ1-3; no clear D gene. V lost 3 bases and J 0 bases, leaving 12 bases between the germline ends. The CDR3 sequence is 16 residues long. The CDR3 sequence: CASSLRAGSSGNTIYF. For the CDR3, the DNA is TGTGCCAGCAGTTTGAGGGCCGGTAGCTCTGGAAACACCATATATTTT.

Concerning this clonotype: A far larger clone is only one base removed, so a read error is likely. The chain carries TRBV12-3 or TRBV12-4 and TRBJ1-6; D remains ambiguous. This CDR3 contains 16 residues. The ends were cut back, 6 bases at V and 6 bases at J, with 18 bases in the middle. The CDR3 protein is CASSSRLPAGNSPLHF. Here the CDR3 DNA reads TGTGCCAGCAGCTCCAGACTCCCGGCCGGTAATTCACCCCTCCACTTT.

Details on this clonotype: Relative to the germline gene, one junction end is altered; a read error may explain this. The chain carries TRBV6-1 and TRBJ1-4; no reliable D call. CDR3 length equals 12 residues. The V gene's germline CDR1 is MNHNS and CDR2 SASEGT. In nucleotides, the CDR3 is TGTGCCAGCTACGGGTTGGACGAAAAACTGCTTTTT. Translating gives CASYGLDEKLLF.

This chain links TRBV4-1 with TRBJ1-2; possibly TRBD1 for D (5 bases). Trimming shortened V by 1 base and J by 12 bases, and 15 bases separated the two germline ends. There are 13 residues in the CDR3. The germline CDR1 and CDR2 sequences are MGHRA and YSYEKL. The CDR3 region is CASSQVPGWGNTF. CDR3 bases: TGCGCCAGCAGCCAAGTCCCAGGGTGGGGCAACACCTTC.

This clonotype was found many times. This sequence joins TRBV19 and TRBJ1-2, with 7 bases lining up with TRBD1. With 6 bases clipped from V and 6 bases from J, the junction kept 13 bases outside the gene matches. The V gene's germline CDR1 is LNHDA and CDR2 SQIVND (reference sequence). The length of the CDR3 is 15 residues. CDR3 protein: CASSTGADSFDGYTF. Written as DNA, the CDR3 is TGTGCCAGTAGCACAGGGGCCGACAGCTTTGATGGCTACACCTTC.

This clonotype was seen many times. The genes are TRBV28 and TRBJ1-2, with 7 bases identical to TRBD1. The germline V gene has CDR1 MDHEN and CDR2 SYDVKM. The ends lost 5 bases at V and 4 bases at J; junction bases unmatched: 7. The CDR3 has 14 residues. The CDR3 sequence is CASSRLGGSYGYTF. The DNA of the CDR3 is TGTGCCAGCAGTCGCCTAGGGGGCAGCTATGGCTACACCTTC.

A few counts support this clonotype. The rearrangement joins TRBV7-9 to TRBJ2-6, with 8 nucleotides matching TRBD1. From germline, CDR1 is SEHNR and CDR2 FQNEAQ (reference sequence). This CDR3 has 16 residues. V shed 5 bases, J shed 4 bases, and the junction held 7 bases outside the gene matches. The CDR3: CASSRRTGYGANVLTF. CDR3 DNA sequence: TGTGCCAGCAGCAGAAGGACAGGGTACGGGGCCAACGTCCTGACTTTC.

This clonotype was seen many times. The V gene is TRBV19, the J gene TRBJ2-6, with D tentatively TRBD2 (6 bases). The CDR3 has 15 amino acids. Trimming cost V 11 bases and J 0 bases, with 14 bases left between them. Germline values: CDR1 LNHDA, CDR2 SQIVND (reference sequence). CDR3: CAGRDSSSGANVLTF. The CDR3 coding sequence is TGTGCCGGCAGGGACTCGAGCTCTGGGGCCAACGTCCTGACTTTC.

The table lists this clonotype with many counts. The rearrangement links TRBV12-3 or TRBV12-4 to TRBJ2-3; D not certain. Trimming pared 2 bases from V and 2 bases from J, leaving 5 bases between. The CDR3 runs to 13 residues. For the CDR3, the DNA is TGTGCCAGCAGTTTAAACCCCACAGATACGCAGTATTTT. It yields the protein CASSLNPTDTQYF.

The CDR3 DNA follows: TGTGCCAGCAGTGATCAGACTCCTGGCTACGAGCAGTACTTC. It codes for CASSDQTPGYEQYF. This chain links TRBV2 with TRBJ2-7; no reliable D call. CDR3 length: 14 residues. Germline CDR1 SNHLY, CDR2 FYNNEI. V was clipped by 3 bases and J by 3 bases, with 12 bases between them.

This clonotype was observed many times. The V call is TRBV5-1, the J call TRBJ2-7, with 11 positions matching TRBD2. Germline lookup yields CDR1 SGHRS and CDR2 YFSETQ. This CDR3 has 16 residues. With 0 bases clipped from V and 6 bases from J, the junction kept 8 bases outside the gene matches. The CDR3 bases are TGCGCCAGCAGCTTGGCCGATCTAGCGGGAGGTAGCGAGCAGTACTTC. Its translation is CASSLADLAGGSEQYF.

This clonotype was found many times. The chain links TRBV18 to TRBJ1-5; tentative D call: TRBD1 (5 bases). This CDR3 spans 13 amino acids. Trimming took 3 bases from V and 4 from J, leaving 7 bases between them. From germline, CDR1 is KGHSH and CDR2 LQKENI. CDR3 DNA: TGTGCCAGCTCACCGGGGGAAAATCAGCCCCAGCATTTT. The encoded protein is CASSPGENQPQHF.

This clonotype showed up many times. V is TRBV19 and J is TRBJ1-2, with D perhaps matching TRBD1 (5 bases). The CDR3 runs 15 residues. Germline CDR1 LNHDA, CDR2 SQIVND (reference sequence). V lost 7 bases, J lost 8 bases, and 23 bases lay in between. CDR3 sequence reads: CASTFSPQRGYGYTF. For the CDR3, the DNA is TGTGCCAGTACTTTCTCTCCCCAGAGGGGATACGGCTACACCTTC.

The chain recombines TRBV28 with TRBJ1-1; D remains unclear. V lost 7 bases and J lost 1, with 13 bases in between. The CDR3 totals 14 residues. Germline-derived CDR1 and CDR2 are MDHEN and SYDVKM. CDR3 DNA: TGTGCCAGCACCCCTCAAGGCTGGAACACTGAAGCTTTCTTT. This codes for CASTPQGWNTEAFF.

Many counts were recorded for this clonotype. Its ends do not fully match the called genes, so a read error is possible. The genes are TRBV5-1 and TRBJ1-1; D is unclear. The CDR3 runs 14 residues. In germline, CDR1 is SGHRS, CDR2 YFSETQ. The CDR3 is CASSLGPGNTEAFF. Written as DNA, the CDR3 is TGTGCCAGCAGCTTGGGCCCCGGCAACACTGAAGCTTTCTTT.

This clonotype was picked up many times. The V and J genes are TRBV7-6 and TRBJ1-6; D unresolved. The CDR3 consists of 14 residues. V was cut by 6 bases and J by 8 bases, with 14 bases left in between. CDR1 and CDR2 from the germline V gene are SGHVS and FNYEAQ. The DNA for the CDR3 is TGTGCCAGCAGTTTTAGCGGTGGCGATTCACCCCTCCACTTT. This codes for CASSFSGGDSPLHF.

This clonotype was observed many times. The gene calls are TRBV28 and TRBJ1-1, with D uncertain. The CDR3 totals 14 residues. CDR1 is MDHEN, CDR2 SYDVKM, per germline. V lost 5 bases to trimming and J lost 0 bases, with 10 bases between them. CDR3 nucleotide sequence: TGTGCCAGCAGTCGAGGCGGGGTGAACACTGAAGCTTTCTTT. Protein product: CASSRGGVNTEAFF.

This clonotype has a count of ten or more. The chain recombines TRBV10-2 with TRBJ2-2, with 8 positions matching TRBD1. In germline, CDR1 is WSHSY, CDR2 SAAADI. Trimming removed 8 bases from V and 6 bases from J; junction bases left unmatched: 14. CDR3 length equals 16 residues. Here the CDR3 reads CASAKAGTGRAGELFF. The CDR3 DNA is TGCGCCAGCGCTAAAGCCGGGACAGGTAGAGCCGGGGAGCTGTTTTTT.

This clonotype was detected ten times or more. The genes are TRBV19 and TRBJ1-5; D not resolved. Germline V gene lookup returns CDR1 LNHDA and CDR2 SQIVND (reference sequence). The CDR3 extends over 13 amino acids. The germline V and J ends were trimmed by 5 bases and 7 bases, with 12 bases remaining between them. Here the CDR3 reads CASSSLREQPQHF. The CDR3 nucleotides read TGTGCCAGTAGTTCCCTAAGGGAGCAGCCCCAGCATTTT.

CDR3 region: CASSLRGEGKNEKLFF. The DNA for the CDR3 is TGTGCCAGCAGCCTCCGGGGGGAGGGGAAAAATGAAAAACTGTTTTTT. The chain joins TRBV3-1 to TRBJ1-4; a weak D match, TRBD1 (5 bases). This CDR3 region has 16 residues. Germline CDR1 LGHDT, CDR2 YNNKEL (reference sequence). V was trimmed by 4 bases and J by 5 bases, leaving 17 bases between them.

Ten or more counts support this clonotype. The CDR3 DNA sequence: TGCAGTGCTAGACTGACCGCAGTGCGGGGCTACACCTTC. Translation: CSARLTAVRGYTF. The chain couples TRBV20-1 to TRBJ1-2; D unresolved. Trimming stripped 2 bases from V and 8 bases from J, with 15 bases between. Germline CDR1 DFQATT, CDR2 SNEGSKA (reference sequence). The CDR3 is made up of 13 amino acids.

This clonotype has a count of ten or more. The rearrangement links TRBV19 to TRBJ1-1; D might be TRBD1 (5 bases). The CDR3 has 13 residues. V was trimmed by 4 bases and J by 3 bases, leaving 9 bases between them. Germline CDR1 and CDR2: LNHDA and SQIVND (reference sequence). The CDR3 DNA reads TGTGCCAGTAGTACCCTGGGGGACACTGAAGCTTTCTTT. This sequence encodes CASSTLGDTEAFF.